Presented here are 8 T cell receptor beta chains from one specimen sequenced in a study of graft-versus-host responses after intestinal transplantation. Produced via immunoSEQ multiplex PCR; TCRdb's table is partial and in-frame only. Counted here are 60,000 to 80,000 clones, 80% to 95% occurring once; the ten biggest clones make up 1.3%. Their cognate antigens are unknown. Sequences were derived from unstimulated CD8+ T cells sorted from spleen or lymph node cells, sampled before intestinal transplant. Every receptor here comes from a human donor who received an intestinal transplant.

The chain employs TRBV5-6 and TRBJ1-4; D perhaps matches TRBD1 (5 bases). The ends were cut back, 3 bases at V and 8 bases at J, with 14 bases in the middle. The germline V gene encodes CDR1 SGHDT and CDR2 YYEEEE. The CDR3 runs to 14 residues. In nucleotides, the CDR3 is TGTGCCAGCAGCTCCGGGGGTGTTCGGGAAAAACTGTTTTTT. This sequence encodes CASSSGGVREKLFF. The full variable domain, its missing parts supplied by reference TRBV5-6 and TRBJ1-4, is DAGVTQSPTHLIKTRGQQVTLRCSPKSGHDTVSWYQQALGQGPQFIFQYYEEEERQRGNFPDRFSGHQFPNYSSELNVNALLLGDSALYLCASSSGGVREKLFFGSGTQLSVL.

This chain links TRBV7-9 with TRBJ2-1, with D possibly being TRBD2 (6 bases). This CDR3 has 13 amino acids. V was shortened by 4 bases and J by 7 bases, with 11 bases between the two germline ends. CDR1 SEHNR and CDR2 FQNEAQ come from the germline V gene (reference sequence). The DNA for the CDR3 is TGTGCCAGCAGCTCCCCGGGGGAAAATGAGCAGTTCTTC. It is translated as CASSSPGENEQFF.

This clone has more than one count but fewer than ten. The V and J genes are TRBV9 and TRBJ1-1; 8 bases line up with TRBD1. The CDR3 is 14 amino acids. Trimming cost V 5 bases and J 1 base; bases outside gene matches: 4. The V gene's germline CDR1 is SGDLS and CDR2 YYNGEE. The CDR3 spells CASSGQGSNTEAFF. The CDR3 coding sequence is TGTGCCAGCAGTGGACAGGGTTCGAACACTGAAGCTTTCTTT.

The rearrangement joins TRBV9 to TRBJ1-1; D gene uncertain. The CDR3 runs 13 residues. Trimming removed 4 bases at V and 1 base at J, with 8 bases between. In germline, CDR1 is SGDLS, CDR2 YYNGEE. The DNA for the CDR3 is TGTGCCAGCAGCTTGGCGGGGAACACTGAAGCTTTCTTT. Its protein is CASSLAGNTEAFF.

V usage is TRBV9 and J usage is TRBJ1-4; TRBD1 aligns across 8 bases. The CDR3 runs to 15 residues. V was pared by 3 bases and J by 7 bases, with 8 bases of the junction left unmatched. Germline V CDR1 and CDR2: SGDLS, YYNGEE. For the CDR3, the DNA is TGTGCCAGCAGCGGCGGACAGGGAAGCGCTGAAAAACTGTTTTTT. Residues: CASSGGQGSAEKLFF.

V is TRBV13 and J is TRBJ1-3, with 9 bases identical to TRBD1. The CDR3 length is 16 residues. The V gene end was trimmed by 5 bases and the J gene end by 6 bases; junction bases not matched to a gene: 11. Per germline, CDR1 PRHDT and CDR2 FYEKMQ (reference sequence). The DNA for the CDR3 is TGTGCCAGCAGCGGAGCCCTTCGACAGGGGGTAAACACCATATATTTT. It translates to CASSGALRQGVNTIYF.

This clone was observed once. The CDR3 here is CASSPWTLQETQYF. In DNA form, the CDR3 reads TGTGCCAGCAGCCCTTGGACTCTACAAGAGACCCAGTACTTC. The chain links TRBV7-8 to TRBJ2-5; tentative D call: TRBD2 (5 bases). Per the germline V gene, CDR1 is SGHVS and CDR2 is FQNEAQ. The CDR3 sequence is 14 residues long. Trimming left V 5 bases short and J 2 bases short, with 12 bases between.

This clone appeared once. The J gene is TRBJ1-2, the V gene TRBV5-4; 7 nucleotides match TRBD1. The CDR3 spans 15 residues. V was pared by 2 bases and J by 4 bases, with 8 bases of the junction left unmatched. Germline V gene sequence: CDR1 SGHNT, CDR2 YYREEE (reference sequence). The CDR3 loop is CASSLLRGWVYGYTF. The CDR3 nucleotides are TGTGCCAGCAGCTTACTCAGGGGGTGGGTCTATGGCTACACCTTC.